The following is a T cell receptor beta chain sequence with its context. This sample is drawn from a study of CD8+CD57+ T cells in acquired aplastic anemia. Germline V gives CDR1 SQVTM, CDR2 ANQGSEA. The CDR3 spans 16 residues. V gave up 6 bases and J gave up 4 bases; unmatched junction bases: 9. The TCR beta profiling, which covered VDJ combination and CDR3 sequence, was carried out using genomic DNA as the template. TCRdb called the reads again in MiXCR, with one record for every CDR3 protein. The sample includes more than 100,000 distinct CDR3 sequences, 48% of them seen just once. Sequences were obtained from sorted CD4+, CD8+, or CD8+CD57+ T cells (not recorded which) from PBMCs. This rearrangement joins TRBV29-1 to TRBJ2-1, with 13 bases that match TRBD2. The source is a human donor in good health, serving as a control. The CDR3 protein is CSVTTSGGQTYNEQFF. Written as DNA, the CDR3 is TGCAGCGTCACGACTAGCGGGGGGCAGACTTACAATGAGCAGTTCTTC.